The 28 T cell receptor beta chains given below trace back to one sample, sequenced in a study of cytomegalovirus exposure and HLA in healthy donors. Measured with immunoSEQ multiplex PCR; TCRdb has only the in-frame clones, and not every one. This table has around 300,000 clones, 65% to 90% appearing once. The sample comprised PBMCs. These receptors came from a woman younger than 30 in good health and CMV-seronegative.

This chain connects TRBV30 to TRBJ2-1; 7 nucleotides align to TRBD1. V lost 1 base, J lost 0 bases, and 9 bases stayed unmatched. Germline CDR1 reads GTSNPN; CDR2 reads SVGIG (reference sequence). This CDR3 comprises 17 residues. The CDR3 nucleotides read TGTGCCTGGAGTGGACAGGGCAGTCTAAGCTCCTACAATGAGCAGTTCTTC. Translation gives CAWSGQGSLSSYNEQFF.

This chain connects TRBV5-5 to TRBJ2-3, with 12 bases identical to TRBD1. This CDR3 has 18 amino acids. CDR1 and CDR2 from the germline V gene are SGHKS and YYEKEE (reference sequence). V shed 2 bases, J shed 2 bases, and the junction held 9 bases outside the gene matches. Written as DNA, the CDR3 is TGTGCCAGCAGCTTCCCCGGGACAGGGGGCAGGGACACAGATACGCAGTATTTT. Translated: CASSFPGTGGRDTDTQYF.

This chain connects TRBV28 to TRBJ1-6; 7 bases line up with TRBD1. The CDR3 runs 15 residues. The V and J ends lost 4 bases and 10 bases, in that order; junction bases with no gene match: 10. Per the germline V gene, CDR1 is MDHEN and CDR2 is SYDVKM. In nucleotides, the CDR3 is TGTGCCAGCAGTTCCATACAGGGGATGCGATCACCCCTCCACTTT. Its translation is CASSSIQGMRSPLHF.

The chain combines TRBV7-8 with TRBJ2-7, with 8 positions matching TRBD2. The CDR3 covers 15 residues. Trimming cost V 4 bases and J 2 bases; bases outside gene matches: 7. Looked up from germline, CDR1 is SGHVS and CDR2 is FQNEAQ. CDR3 region: CASSSGGSGTYEQYF. CDR3 nucleotides: TGTGCCAGCAGCTCGGGGGGTAGCGGGACCTACGAGCAGTACTTC.

The rearrangement joins TRBV5-1 to TRBJ2-3; the D gene is possibly TRBD1 (6 bases). V lost 4 bases and J lost 4, with 13 bases in between. Germline loops: CDR1 SGHRS, CDR2 YFSETQ. The CDR3 is 14 residues long. DNA of the CDR3: TGCGCCAGCAGCGTGGGCAGGGGCGCAGATACGCAGTATTTT. It specifies CASSVGRGADTQYF. The full variable domain, its missing parts supplied by reference TRBV5-1 and TRBJ2-3, is KAGVTQTPRYLIKTRGQQVTLSCSPISGHRSVSWYQQTPGQGLQFLFEYFSETQRNKGNFPGRFSGRQFSNSRSEMNVSTLELGDSALYLCASSVGRGADTQYFGPGTRLTVL.

This chain links TRBV5-4 with TRBJ1-2; 10 bases align to TRBD1. CDR3 length: 16 amino acids. Trimming removed 3 bases from V and 5 bases from J; junction bases left unmatched: 10. CDR1 SGHNT and CDR2 YYREEE come from the germline V gene (reference sequence). The CDR3 spells CASSWGRQGALYGYTF. Written as DNA, the CDR3 is TGTGCCAGCAGCTGGGGGAGACAGGGGGCGCTTTATGGCTACACCTTC.

V gene TRBV11-2 combines with J gene TRBJ1-2, with D possibly TRBD1 on 6 matching bases. The CDR3 covers 14 residues. V was shortened by 4 bases and J by 4 bases, with 13 bases between the two germline ends. Germline values: CDR1 SGHAT, CDR2 FQNNGV. The CDR3 here is CASSSTGHRYGYTF. DNA of the CDR3: TGTGCCAGCAGCTCGACAGGACACCGCTATGGCTACACCTTC.

The chain has TRBV5-1 and TRBJ2-6; 7 nucleotides align to TRBD1. The CDR3 runs 16 residues. Germline V gene lookup returns CDR1 SGHRS and CDR2 YFSETQ. Germline trimming cut 4 bases from V and 0 bases from J; bases unmatched to any gene: 4. DNA for the CDR3: TGCGCCAGCAGCCAGACAGGGACCTCTGGGGCCAACGTCCTGACTTTC. As protein: CASSQTGTSGANVLTF. Combining the CDR3 with reference TRBV5-1 and TRBJ2-6 gives the whole variable domain KAGVTQTPRYLIKTRGQQVTLSCSPISGHRSVSWYQQTPGQGLQFLFEYFSETQRNKGNFPGRFSGRQFSNSRSEMNVSTLELGDSALYLCASSQTGTSGANVLTFGAGSRLTVL.

The V call is TRBV5-4, the J call TRBJ1-3; 7 nucleotides agree with TRBD1. Germline CDR1 reads SGHNT; CDR2 reads YYREEE (reference sequence). The junction had 7 bases not matched to a gene; V was cut back by 1 base and J by 0 bases. This CDR3 comprises 17 residues. The CDR3 sequence: CASSLRPTGSSGNTIYF. The CDR3 region has the DNA TGTGCCAGCAGCTTGAGACCGACAGGGAGCTCTGGAAACACCATATATTTT.

The gene calls are TRBV6-1 and TRBJ2-2; a possible D gene is TRBD2 (6 bases). The CDR3 covers 14 residues. With 3 bases removed from V and 8 bases from J, the gap between germline ends came to 13 bases. The germline V gene encodes CDR1 MNHNS and CDR2 SASEGT. CDR3 nucleotide sequence: TGTGCCAGCAGTGAGGGACTCGGAACGGGGGAGCTGTTTTTT. It yields the protein CASSEGLGTGELFF.

This chain uses TRBV30 with TRBJ2-5; D is perhaps TRBD1 (5 bases). The CDR3 totals 13 residues. Trimming left V 3 bases short and J 5 bases short, with 13 bases between. Germline assignment: CDR1 GTSNPN and CDR2 SVGIG (reference sequence). CDR3 residues: CAWSNRLPETQYF. CDR3 DNA sequence: TGTGCCTGGAGCAACAGGCTACCGGAGACCCAGTACTTC.

This chain connects TRBV2 to TRBJ2-5, with D possibly being TRBD1 (6 bases). Germline V CDR1 and CDR2: SNHLY, FYNNEI. Trimming removed 4 bases from V and 2 bases from J, with 14 bases in between. CDR3 length: 15 amino acids. The CDR3 bases are TGTGCCAGCAGTGCTACAGGGATGAGGCAAGAGACCCAGTACTTC. It is translated as CASSATGMRQETQYF.

This clone was counted once. The V call is TRBV7-9, the J call TRBJ2-5; D may be TRBD1 (5 bases). This CDR3 spans 13 amino acids. V was pared by 7 bases and J by 4 bases, with 13 bases between. Germline CDR1 and CDR2: SEHNR and FQNEAQ (reference sequence). CDR3 nucleotide sequence: TGTGCCAGCATCTCAGCCCAGGGAGAGACCCAGTACTTC. Translating gives CASISAQGETQYF.

This chain uses TRBV5-1 with TRBJ2-5, with a tentative D call TRBD1 (6 bases). Germline V gene sequence: CDR1 SGHRS, CDR2 YFSETQ. Trimming left V 3 bases short and J 2 bases short, with 20 bases between. CDR3 size: 17 residues. Here the CDR3 reads CASSWSWSRGVQETQYF. CDR3 sequence (DNA): TGCGCCAGCAGCTGGAGTTGGTCCAGGGGAGTTCAAGAGACCCAGTACTTC.

This sequence joins TRBV7-9 and TRBJ2-7; D is possibly TRBD2 (6 bases). CDR3 length: 12 residues. Germline assignment: CDR1 SEHNR and CDR2 FQNEAQ (reference sequence). V lost 7 bases and J 2 bases, leaving 9 bases between the germline ends. The chain's CDR3 is CASTGLPYEQYF. CDR3 bases: TGTGCCAGCACGGGACTCCCCTACGAGCAGTACTTC.

V is TRBV11-3 and J is TRBJ2-7; the match to TRBD2 covers 13 bases. CDR3 size: 15 residues. CDR1 and CDR2 from the germline V gene are SGHNT and YENEEA. V gave up 5 bases and J gave up 2 bases; unmatched junction bases: 3. The CDR3 nucleotides are TGTGCCAGCAGCCCGGGGACTAGCGGGGCCTACGAGCAGTACTTC. As protein: CASSPGTSGAYEQYF.

CDR3 bases: TGTGCCAGCAGTGGGGCCGGGACAGGGGGCCGTGCCTATGGCTACACCTTC. Translating gives CASSGAGTGGRAYGYTF. The rearrangement uses TRBV6-1 and TRBJ1-2, with TRBD1 identical over 12 bases. Germline loops: CDR1 MNHNS, CDR2 SASEGT. V shed 4 bases, J shed 4 bases, and the junction held 10 bases outside the gene matches. The CDR3 contains 17 residues.

The rearrangement joins TRBV18 to TRBJ1-1; tentatively, D is TRBD1 (5 bases). V shed 0 bases and J shed 10 bases, with 18 bases lying between them. Germline V gives CDR1 KGHSH, CDR2 LQKENI. This CDR3 spans 15 amino acids. The CDR3 coding sequence is TGTGCCAGCTCACCACCGGTGTCCAGGGAGGTTCCAGCTTTCTTT. Encoded protein: CASSPPVSREVPAFF.

The chain links TRBV30 to TRBJ1-2; D uncertain. The ends were cut back, 0 bases at V and 6 bases at J, with 14 bases in the middle. Germline loops: CDR1 GTSNPN, CDR2 SVGIG (reference sequence). The CDR3 has 14 residues. The CDR3 here is CAWSVPNRVHGYTF. CDR3 nucleotide sequence: TGTGCCTGGAGTGTACCCAACCGGGTTCATGGCTACACCTTC.

The chain couples TRBV13 to TRBJ2-5, with D tentatively TRBD2 (5 bases). Germline V gives CDR1 PRHDT, CDR2 FYEKMQ (reference sequence). The ends were cut back, 5 bases at V and 5 bases at J, with 24 bases in the middle. The CDR3 contains 17 residues. Written as DNA, the CDR3 is TGTGCCAGCAGCGGTCGAATAGGGAGTTGGGGTTTGGAGACCCAGTACTTC. As protein: CASSGRIGSWGLETQYF.

This clone has more than one count but fewer than ten. V is TRBV11-2 and J is TRBJ2-7, with TRBD1 as a possible D gene (5 bases). Trimming cost V 2 bases and J 5 bases, with 22 bases left between them. CDR3 size: 17 residues. CDR1 is SGHAT, CDR2 FQNNGV, per germline. The CDR3 nucleotides read TGTGCCAGCAGCTTACCCAACATCGACAGCCGGAGTGACGAGCAGTACTTC. Translation gives CASSLPNIDSRSDEQYF.

Worth noting for this clone: The sample holds other DNA sequences that translate to the same CDR3. The genes are TRBV5-1 and TRBJ2-1; 13 bases line up with TRBD2. This CDR3 region has 15 residues. Germline loops: CDR1 SGHRS, CDR2 YFSETQ. The V segment lost 2 bases and the J segment 5 bases; nucleotides outside the gene matches: 1. CDR3 amino acids: CASSLGLAGDNEQFF. CDR3 nucleotides: TGCGCCAGCAGCTTAGGACTAGCGGGGGACAATGAGCAGTTCTTC.

In its sample, this clone was seen once. In DNA form, the CDR3 reads TGCAGCGTTCACAGGGGAACTAATGAAAAACTGTTTTTT. This gives the protein CSVHRGTNEKLFF. This rearrangement joins TRBV29-1 to TRBJ1-4; 7 bases align to TRBD1. Germline CDR1 reads SQVTM; CDR2 reads ANQGSEA. V was pared by 5 bases and J by 1 base, with 1 base of the junction left unmatched. The CDR3 loop spans 13 amino acids.

This clone is a singleton in its sample. This chain uses TRBV28 with TRBJ2-3; 10 nucleotides match TRBD2. Germline V gene data show CDR1 as MDHEN and CDR2 as SYDVKM. V dropped 2 bases and J dropped 0; count of bases not matched to a gene: 11. The CDR3 has 19 amino acids. CDR3 in DNA: TGTGCCAGCAGTTTAGGGAGCCTAGCGGGGGACTTTAGCACAGATACGCAGTATTTT. It translates to CASSLGSLAGDFSTDTQYF.

The V call is TRBV5-8, the J call TRBJ1-5; 8 positions match TRBD1. The germline CDR1 and CDR2 sequences are SGHTS and YDEGEE. This CDR3 is 16 amino acids long. Trimming removed 0 bases from V and 0 bases from J; junction bases left unmatched: 2. CDR3 sequence: CASSLGDRSSNQPQHF. Written as DNA, the CDR3 is TGTGCCAGCAGCTTGGGGGACAGGTCTAGCAATCAGCCCCAGCATTTT.

This chain uses TRBV6-1 with TRBJ2-7, with 9 positions matching TRBD2. The CDR3 is 13 amino acids. J was trimmed by 2 bases and V by 8 bases; bases with no gene match: 4. Per germline, CDR1 MNHNS and CDR2 SASEGT. For the CDR3, the DNA is TGTGCCAGCTTGATAGCGGGAGCCTACGAGCAGTACTTC. Protein product: CASLIAGAYEQYF.

This CDR3 is CASSLAGGENEQYF. As DNA, the CDR3 is TGTGCCAGCAGTCTAGCGGGAGGAGAGAACGAGCAGTACTTC. V and J are TRBV4-2 and TRBJ2-7, with 11 bases aligning to TRBD2. CDR3 length equals 14 residues. The germline V gene encodes CDR1 LGHNA and CDR2 YNFKEQ. J was trimmed by 5 bases and V by 6 bases; bases with no gene match: 6.

V usage is TRBV6-6 and J usage is TRBJ1-2; D might be TRBD1 (6 bases). Trimming cost V 0 bases and J 4 bases, with 9 bases left between them. The CDR3 spans 14 residues. Germline values: CDR1 MNHNY, CDR2 SVGAGI (reference sequence). CDR3 region: CASSYSGGGYGYTF. CDR3 coding DNA: TGTGCCAGCAGTTACTCAGGGGGTGGCTATGGCTACACCTTC.